This TCR beta chain was identified in a study of T-cell reconstitution after alpha-beta-depleted transplantation in children. The V and J ends lost 2 bases and 10 bases respectively, with 11 bases between them. The CDR3 sequence is 12 residues long. The germline V gene encodes CDR1 SEHNR and CDR2 FQNEAQ (reference sequence). Construction of the TCRbeta library involved unique molecular identifiers. One entry per CDR3 protein results from TCRdb running MiXCR on the PCR reads. Counted here are under 85,000 distinct CDR3 sequences, roughly 20% occurring once; the ten biggest clones make up 45% to 55%. The rearrangement uses TRBV7-9 and TRBJ1-2, with TRBD1 as a possible D gene (5 bases). The input for sequencing was PBMCs, mostly from graft donor cells, taken 360 days after TCRalphabeta/CD19-depleted stem cell transplant. This receptor was identified in a male patient aged 2-15 years who had a stem cell transplant for acute lymphoblastic leukemia, so the T cells may come from the graft donor. CDR3 sequence: CASSLWGGVYTF. The CDR3 region has the DNA TGTGCCAGCAGCTTATGGGGGGGTGTCTACACCTTC.